This T cell receptor (beta chain) is from a study of liver allograft versus peripheral blood T cells (dated by TCRdb to the early 2020s). General notes on the study: T cell receptor repertoires present within transplanted livers were compared with repertoires in the peripheral blood of liver transplant recipients. What the research found in general, with its limitations: T cell receptor repertoires inside liver allografts were reported to differ from those detected in peripheral blood.

From the cysteine through the phenylalanine, the CDR3 covers 15 amino acids. CDR3 DNA is the only sequence kept; it has 45 bases, read in frame from the first base. V is pared back by 3 bases and J by 4 bases, with 14 bases lying between the germline termini. According to the germline V gene, CDR1 reads SGHDT and CDR2 reads YYEEEE. Remarks on this clonotype: Its cognate antigen has yet to be identified. Base qualities are not at hand, and no much larger clone is one base apart.

Instrument used: Illumina MiSeq. TCRdb itself trimmed the public reads at Q25 with fastp, ran MiXCR and retained productive beta chains. CDR3 protein duplicates are merged, each entry listing the most common genes and DNA. In this sample the table shows some 16,000 distinct CDR3 sequences, around 20% of which occur a single time. Roughly 13% of the sample is in the top ten clones. The sequence came from a human patient who had a liver transplant. Where a transplant has occurred, the graft donor may have supplied some of the T cells. This chain joins TRBV5-6 to TRBJ2-1; TRBD2 is a weak D gene call, 5 bases matching. The CDR3 loop reads CASSSPSLVYNEQFF. The base sequence is TGTGCCAGCAGCTCCCCCTCACTAGTTTACAATGAGCAGTTCTTC.